A single T cell receptor beta chain is shown here with its context. This CDR3 has 14 residues. V was pared by 3 bases and J by 2 bases, with 4 bases of the junction left unmatched. Per germline, CDR1 SGHRS and CDR2 YFSETQ. These data belong to a study of cytomegalovirus exposure and HLA in healthy donors. TCRdb's table, derived via immunoSEQ multiplex PCR, lists solely in-frame clones and lacks some. The sample has around 70,000 clones, over 85% seen once. Sequencing was carried out using PBMCs. The V call is TRBV5-1, the J call TRBJ2-7; 8 nucleotides match TRBD1. The sequence came from a man aged 18 to 29 in good health and CMV-seropositive. This CDR3 reads CASSSGTGAYEQYF. The CDR3 coding sequence is TGCGCCAGCAGCTCCGGGACAGGTGCCTACGAGCAGTACTTC. The whole variable domain, remainder taken from reference TRBV5-1 and TRBJ2-7, is KAGVTQTPRYLIKTRGQQVTLSCSPISGHRSVSWYQQTPGQGLQFLFEYFSETQRNKGNFPGRFSGRQFSNSRSEMNVSTLELGDSALYLCASSSGTGAYEQYFGPGTRLTVT.